This T cell receptor (beta chain) emerged from a study of T cells in Graves' hyperthyroidism and ophthalmopathy. This clonotype was seen at least ten times. Researchers barred patients who had uncontrolled infection, other autoimmune disease, pregnancy or lactation. It was around 10 ml of fresh peripheral blood that supplied the PBMCs. The source material, RNA transcripts, was used to amplify TCR beta CDR3 regions. First-round RT-PCR of the TCR CDR3 relied on the HTBI primer set. Via MiXCR, TCRdb re-called the multiplex PCR reads, giving one row per CDR3 protein. Of under 200,000 distinct CDR3 sequences in the sample, around 8.9% were seen once. The sequence came from a woman aged 18-29 years with Graves' hyperthyroidism that later progressed to Graves' ophthalmopathy. The sequenced material came from blood.

The CDR3 loop is CKTEGARHEAFF. CDR3 DNA sequence: TGCAAAACGGAGGGGGCGCGACATGAAGCTTTCTTT. The chain couples TRBV20-1 to TRBJ1-1; 7 bases map to TRBD1. The V gene's germline CDR1 is DFQATT and CDR2 SNEGSKA (reference sequence). The CDR3 is 12 amino acids.